Below are 18 T cell receptor beta chains sequenced from a single sample in a study of T cells in Graves' hyperthyroidism and ophthalmopathy. Amplified regions were TCR beta CDR3 sequences from RNA transcripts. First-round RT-PCR of the TCR CDR3 relied on the HTBI primer set. TCRdb redid the calling of the multiplex PCR reads with MiXCR, one entry per CDR3 protein. This sample has around 600,000 distinct CDR3 sequences; around a sixth occur once, and the top ten carry approximately 7%. Material for sequencing was blood. These receptors were taken from a woman younger than 45 with Graves' hyperthyroidism.

A single count supports this clonotype. The chain uses TRBV12-3 or TRBV12-4 and TRBJ2-7; D perhaps matches TRBD2 (6 bases). V lost 8 bases, J lost 2 bases, and 13 bases lay in between. The CDR3 consists of 13 residues. The CDR3 bases are TGTGCCAGCTGGGGGGAGTACCCCTACGAGCAGTACTTC. Its protein is CASWGEYPYEQYF.

The rearrangement uses TRBV10-1 and TRBJ2-3; 9 positions agree with TRBD2. CDR1 is WNHNN and CDR2 is SYGVQD in the germline V gene (reference sequence). The CDR3 is 14 residues long. This chain's CDR3 is CTPRGLAYTDTQYF. CDR3 DNA sequence: TGCACACCCCGAGGACTAGCGTACACAGATACGCAGTATTTT.

The chain has TRBV7-9 and TRBJ2-3, with TRBD2 identical over 8 bases. V lost 6 bases to trimming and J lost 2 bases; unmatched junction nucleotides: 13. The germline V gene encodes CDR1 SEHNR and CDR2 FQNEAQ (reference sequence). The CDR3 sequence is 17 residues long. CDR3 in DNA: TGTGCCAGCAGGAAAGCGGGGGTGGGTCCTCACACAGATACGCAGTATTTT. Translated: CASRKAGVGPHTDTQYF.

This rearrangement joins TRBV3-1 to TRBJ2-3; D is uncertain. Looked up from germline, CDR1 is LGHDT and CDR2 is YNNKEL (reference sequence). The V and J ends lost 4 bases and 0 bases respectively, with 14 bases between them. The CDR3 runs to 16 residues. As DNA, the CDR3 is TGTGCCAGCAGCCGGGTTGCAGCGACTAGCACAGATACGCAGTATTTT. It yields the protein CASSRVAATSTDTQYF.

The chain has TRBV12-3 or TRBV12-4 and TRBJ2-1; 14 nucleotides line up with TRBD2. This CDR3 is built from 17 residues. Germline trimming cut 5 bases from V and 8 bases from J; bases unmatched to any gene: 11. The CDR3 is CASSIDGTSGSADEQFF. The CDR3 DNA is TGTGCCAGCAGTATCGACGGGACTAGCGGGAGCGCGGATGAGCAGTTCTTC.

This chain joins TRBV12-3 or TRBV12-4 and TRBJ2-3; 11 bases match TRBD2. The CDR3 has 17 amino acids. Trimming removed 6 bases from V and 6 bases from J; junction bases left unmatched: 14. CDR3 sequence: CASSPGRTSGSGDTQYF. The CDR3 nucleotides are TGTGCCAGCAGCCCGGGCCGGACTAGCGGGTCGGGGGATACGCAGTATTTT.

This clonotype was seen at least ten times. The chain couples TRBV27 to TRBJ1-5, with D tentatively TRBD1 (6 bases). CDR3 length equals 14 residues. Trimming shortened V by 6 bases and J by 4 bases, and 13 bases separated the two germline ends. Germline loops: CDR1 MNHEY, CDR2 SMNVEV (reference sequence). The CDR3: CASSPGQRNQPQHF. Written as DNA, the CDR3 is TGTGCCAGCAGCCCAGGACAGCGAAATCAGCCCCAGCATTTT.

This clonotype was detected many times. The chain links TRBV5-1 to TRBJ2-1; unclear D gene. Germline CDR1 is SGHRS and CDR2 is YFSETQ. This CDR3 is 15 amino acids long. The V and J ends lost 0 bases and 2 bases respectively, with 9 bases between them. The CDR3 DNA is TGCGCCAGCAGCTTGGGCGGCGAGCCCTACAATGAGCAGTTCTTC. This sequence encodes CASSLGGEPYNEQFF.

This clonotype has ten or more counts. The rearrangement links TRBV7-9 to TRBJ1-2, with D possibly being TRBD1 (5 bases). The CDR3 covers 14 residues. The V end was cut by 5 bases, the J end by 0 bases, with 10 bases between. Per germline, CDR1 SEHNR and CDR2 FQNEAQ (reference sequence). The CDR3, as DNA: TGTGCCAGCAGCCGCCGACAGACTAACTATGGCTACACCTTC. It translates to CASSRRQTNYGYTF.

There are many counts of this clonotype. V gene TRBV12-3 or TRBV12-4 combines with J gene TRBJ1-1, with D tentatively TRBD1 (5 bases). The CDR3 is 14 amino acids. V lost 1 base to trimming and J lost 7 bases, with 13 bases between them. The chain's CDR3 is CASSLEGRGVEAFF. In DNA, the CDR3 is TGTGCCAGCAGTTTAGAGGGCAGAGGGGTTGAAGCTTTCTTT.

Comment on this clonotype: A much larger clone sits a single nucleotide away, making a read error possible. The V and J genes are TRBV27 and TRBJ2-1; 9 bases fit TRBD2. Germline loops: CDR1 MNHEY, CDR2 SMNVEV (reference sequence). The CDR3 has 15 amino acids. J lost 2 bases, V lost 5 bases, and 4 bases had no gene match. The CDR3 DNA is TGTGCCAGCAGTAATAGCGGGGGTACCTACAATGAGCAGTTCTTC. It is translated as CASSNSGGTYNEQFF.

This clonotype was counted at least ten times. The rearrangement links TRBV6-1 to TRBJ1-1, with a possible D match to TRBD1 (6 bases). CDR3 size: 14 residues. The germline CDR1 and CDR2 sequences are MNHNS and SASEGT. V gave up 8 bases and J gave up 1 base, with 14 bases separating them. CDR3 sequence reads: CASAKSRGNTEAFF. CDR3 nucleotide sequence: TGTGCCAGCGCTAAATCCAGGGGGAACACTGAAGCTTTCTTT.

This clonotype showed up just a few times. V is TRBV7-2 and J is TRBJ1-1; maybe TRBD1 (6 bases). Germline V gives CDR1 SGHTA, CDR2 FQGNSA. V lost 5 bases and J lost 7, with 11 bases in between. This CDR3 has 12 residues. This CDR3 reads CASSRRGNEAFF. The CDR3 DNA is TGTGCCAGCAGCCGCAGGGGAAATGAAGCTTTCTTT. Based on the CDR3 plus reference TRBV7-2 and TRBJ1-1, the full variable domain is GAGVSQSPSNKVTEKGKDVELRCDPISGHTALYWYRQSLGQGLEFLIYFQGNSAPDKSGLPSDRFSAERTGGSVSTLTIQRTQQEDSAVYLCASSRRGNEAFFGQGTRLTVV.

This clonotype was detected a few times. This chain joins TRBV5-5 and TRBJ2-6; 7 bases are a match to TRBD1. From germline, CDR1 is SGHKS and CDR2 YYEKEE (reference sequence). This CDR3 is built from 22 residues. J gave up 0 bases and V 4 bases, and 22 bases lay outside the gene matches. CDR3: CASSPRPLGTAIRSSGANVLTF. In DNA, the CDR3 is TGTGCCAGCAGCCCGCGGCCGTTGGGGACAGCGATAAGAAGCTCTGGGGCCAACGTCCTGACTTTC. Full variable domain (outside the CDR3, taken from reference TRBV5-5 and TRBJ2-6): DAGVTQSPTHLIKTRGQQVTLRCSPISGHKSVSWYQQVLGQGPQFIFQYYEKEERGRGNFPDRFSARQFPNYSSELNVNALLLGDSALYLCASSPRPLGTAIRSSGANVLTFGAGSRLTVL.

This clonotype appeared a few times. The CDR3, as DNA: TGCAGCGCCCAGGGGGGCCCCTACAATGAGCAGTTCTTC. It yields the protein CSAQGGPYNEQFF. This chain connects TRBV29-1 to TRBJ2-1, with a weak D call TRBD1 (7 bases). Germline V lookup: CDR1 SQVTM, CDR2 ANQGSEA. V was clipped by 7 bases and J by 2 bases, with 12 bases between them. The CDR3 runs to 13 residues.

The gene calls are TRBV29-1 and TRBJ1-1, with 7 bases aligning to TRBD1. Germline V CDR1 and CDR2: SQVTM, ANQGSEA. V lost 6 bases and J lost 5; bases outside the gene matches: 6. This CDR3 has 12 amino acids. The CDR3 DNA follows: TGCAGCGTAAGGGCAGGGGGTACTGAAGCTTTCTTT. It specifies CSVRAGGTEAFF.

This clonotype was detected ten times or more. This chain uses TRBV24-1 with TRBJ2-1; 8 nucleotides match TRBD2. Unmatched junction bases numbered 22, after V lost 4 bases and J lost 0 bases. CDR3 length: 22 amino acids. Germline CDR1 KGHDR, CDR2 SFDVKD. The CDR3 loop is CATSETRRGLGVLQSSYNEQFF. The DNA for the CDR3 is TGTGCCACCAGTGAGACGCGTAGGGGACTAGGGGTGCTCCAAAGCTCCTACAATGAGCAGTTCTTC.

The DNA for the CDR3 is TGCGCCAGCAGCCAAGAATGGGGAACCTACGAGCAGTACTTC. As protein: CASSQEWGTYEQYF. The chain has TRBV4-1 and TRBJ2-7; no firm D call. Germline-derived CDR1 and CDR2 are MGHRA and YSYEKL. Trimming pared 0 bases from V and 2 bases from J, leaving 8 bases between. This CDR3 contains 14 residues.